Listed below are T cell receptor beta chains from one sample, sequenced in a study of cytomegalovirus exposure and HLA in healthy donors. Repertoires were generated with immunoSEQ multiplex PCR, while TCRdb's copy carries only in-frame clones and drops some. The data contain about 200,000 clones, over 80% of them singletons. The source material was PBMCs. The receptor source for this set is a man in his forties in good health and CMV-seropositive. CDR3s include the opening cysteine and the closing phenylalanine or tryptophan. A D gene is named only where the DNA matches it firmly. Not all rows give a size; the values are once, few, many and, for expanded clones, a class.

TRBD2,14,TRBJ2-7,TRBV18,.,TGTGCCAGCTCACGAGCGGGAGGAGAGTACGAGCAGTACTTC,CASSRAGGEYEQYF
TRBD1,14,TRBJ1-2,TRBV10-3,.,TGTGCCATCGGCGGACAGGGGGAGACCTATGGCTACACCTTC,CAIGGQGETYGYTF
TRBD2,19,TRBJ2-1,TRBV7-9,.,TGTGCCAGCAGCCTGGGACTAGCGGGAGGCCCCTTCCGTCCGGATGAGCAGTTCTTC,CASSLGLAGGPFRPDEQFF
.,16,TRBJ2-3,TRBV5-4,.,TGTGCCAGCAGCTCGGGGATGGACCCGGACACAGATACGCAGTATTTT,CASSSGMDPDTDTQYF
TRBD1,15,TRBJ1-2,TRBV19,once,TGTGCCAGTAGTACTGGGACAGTCCTTAACTATGGCTACACCTTC,CASSTGTVLNYGYTF
.,13,TRBJ2-4,TRBV9,.,TGTGCCAGCAGCGTAGGACACGGAATGAGCCCGTACTTC,CASSVGHGMSPYF
.,14,TRBJ1-2,TRBV7-8,few,TGTGCCAGCAGCTTAAAGGGGCCCTTCTATGGCTACACCTTC,CASSLKGPFYGYTF
.,15,TRBJ1-2,TRBV9,.,TGTGCCAGCAGCTCCCCCTACGACACCCTGGGTGGCTACACCTTC,CASSSPYDTLGGYTF
TRBD1,14,TRBJ1-5,TRBV5-8,.,TGTGCCAGCAGCTTGCGGACAGGTCGTCAGCCCCAGCATTTT,CASSLRTGRQPQHF
.,14,TRBJ1-1,TRBV6-5,few,TGTGCCAGCAGTTACTCGGGGCCGGGCACTGAAGCTTTCTTT,CASSYSGPGTEAFF
.,13,TRBJ1-1,TRBV19,.,TGTGCCAGTAGTATAACTAGGAACACTGAAGCTTTCTTT,CASSITRNTEAFF
TRBD1,14,TRBJ2-5,TRBV6-6,.,TGTGCCAGCAGTTTTCCAGACAGGGGACAGACCCAGTACTTC,CASSFPDRGQTQYF
.,14,TRBJ2-5,TRBV27,.,TGTGCCAGCAAACCGCAGGGGCTGCAAGAGACCCAGTACTTC,CASKPQGLQETQYF
.,11,TRBJ2-1,TRBV4-1,.,TGCGCCAGCAGCCAGGAGGGTAAGCAGTTCTTC,CASSQEGKQFF
TRBD1,15,TRBJ2-7,TRBV6-5,.,TGTGCCAGCAGTTACCGGACAGGAGCCCAATACGAGCAGTACTTC,CASSYRTGAQYEQYF
.,13,TRBJ1-2,TRBV19,.,TGTGCCAGTAGTATTTGGCAGGAACTTGGCTACACCTTC,CASSIWQELGYTF
TRBD2,16,TRBJ2-1,TRBV10-2,.,TGCGCCAGCGGCACTAGCGGGAGGGCCTCCTACAATGAGCAGTTCTTC,CASGTSGRASYNEQFF
.,16,TRBJ2-7,TRBV19,.,TGTGCCAGTAGTGCCTACCTGAAGCGGAGCTACTACGAGCAGTACTTC,CASSAYLKRSYYEQYF
TRBD2,15,TRBJ2-3,TRBV5-1,.,TGCGCCAGCAGCTTGGTCACTAGCGGGACAGATACGCAGTATTTT,CASSLVTSGTDTQYF
.,14,TRBJ2-7,TRBV14,.,TGTGCCAGCAGCCAAGCCGGGATCCTCTACGAGCAGTACTTC,CASSQAGILYEQYF
.,14,TRBJ2-3,TRBV5-1,few,TGCGCCAGCAGCTTTGAGGAGGGCACAGATACGCAGTATTTT,CASSFEEGTDTQYF
TRBD2,15,TRBJ2-5,TRBV30,.,TGTGCCTGGAGTGTAGCCGGGTGGGAGGGAGAGACCCAGTACTTC,CAWSVAGWEGETQYF
TRBD2,16,TRBJ2-3,TRBV5-1,once,TGCGCCAGCAGCTTGATCCCTAGCGGGAGTGCAGATACGCAGTATTTT,CASSLIPSGSADTQYF
TRBD1,13,TRBJ1-1,TRBV29-1,.,TGCAGCGTTGCGGGACAGAGGAACACTGAAGCTTTCTTT,CSVAGQRNTEAFF
.,12,TRBJ1-2,TRBV29-1,.,TGCAGCGTTGAATCACAGCAGAATGGCTACACCTTC,CSVESQQNGYTF
.,19,TRBJ2-5,TRBV5-4,.,TGTGCCAGCAGCTTGTATTACTTCGTACCGCAGGGTGGCGAGGAGACCCAGTACTTC,CASSLYYFVPQGGEETQYF
TRBD2,17,TRBJ2-1,TRBV12-5,.,TGTGCTAGTGTTGGACTAGCGGGACCGGGGTGGAACGATGAGCAGTTCTTC,CASVGLAGPGWNDEQFF
.,15,TRBJ2-1,TRBV6-5,.,TGTGCCAGCAGCTCCGACAGGGACGGCGGGGCTGAGCAGTTCTTC,CASSSDRDGGAEQFF
.,14,TRBJ1-6,TRBV30,.,TGTGCCTTAACCGGCCAAGGGGGTTTCTCACCCCTCCACTTT,CALTGQGGFSPLHF
.,15,TRBJ1-4,TRBV27,once,TGTGCCAGCAGTTTATATGGCTCCCTGGGCGAAAAACTGTTTTTT,CASSLYGSLGEKLFF
TRBD1,16,TRBJ2-3,TRBV9,.,TGTGCCAGCAGCCCGAGACAGGGGAGAGGGACAGATACGCAGTATTTT,CASSPRQGRGTDTQYF
TRBD2,16,TRBJ2-3,TRBV19,.,TGTGCCAGTAGTATCGAGGACGGGAGGGCCACAGATACGCAGTATTTT,CASSIEDGRATDTQYF
.,13,TRBJ1-5,TRBV19,.,TGTGCCAGCGTTGGGACTATGGATCAGCCCCAGCATTTT,CASVGTMDQPQHF
.,17,TRBJ2-1,TRBV30,.,TGTGCCTGGAGTGTACTGTGGACATCCAGCTCCTACAATGAGCAGTTCTTC,CAWSVLWTSSSYNEQFF
TRBD1,16,TRBJ1-1,TRBV18,.,TGTGCCAGCTCACTACAGGGGGCTAATATGAACACTGAAGCTTTCTTT,CASSLQGANMNTEAFF
TRBD2,15,TRBJ2-7,TRBV15,.,TGTGCCACCAGCAAATCCGGGACTAGGGGGTACGAGCAGTACTTC,CATSKSGTRGYEQYF
.,16,TRBJ1-5,TRBV19,.,TGTGCCAGTAGTATGCTCACCGGGAGTAGCAATCAGCCCCAGCATTTT,CASSMLTGSSNQPQHF
TRBD2,15,TRBJ2-3,TRBV10-3,once,TGTGCCATCAGTGAGAGCGGGAGTGGCACAGATACGCAGTATTTT,CAISESGSGTDTQYF
.,16,TRBJ1-3,TRBV2,.,TGTGCCAGCAGTGTTTCCACGGGAAGCTCTGGAAACACCATATATTTT,CASSVSTGSSGNTIYF
TRBD1,18,TRBJ1-1,TRBV4-1,.,TGCGCCAGCACCCTCGGTGGGGGGACAGGGCCTTCCGTGGTGGGAGCTTTCTTT,CASTLGGGTGPSVVGAFF